This T cell receptor (beta chain) is drawn from a study of cytomegalovirus exposure and HLA in healthy donors. Study-level information: Early release data held about 92 million unique TCRs from HLA-typed donors. The study's findings and limits: In vitro confirmation showed three CMV-associated chains to be CMV antigen specific. HLA alleles were associated with 15,000 to 20,000 TCR beta sequences in a later analysis at 0.05 false discovery rate. The authors considered a cluster of highly shared sequence variants likely to be a sequencing artifact.

Comments on this clone: Its antigen is unknown. At one end the junction does not follow the germline gene, possibly because of a read error.

Primers: 60 Vbeta forward and 13 Jbeta reverse. Only in-frame clones appear in the TCRdb table, and some are missing; sequencing was by immunoSEQ multiplex PCR. The repertoire holds nearly 200,000 clones, approximately 80% seen once, with 0.098% in the top ten. This CDR3 region has 14 residues. Per the germline V gene, CDR1 is SNHLY and CDR2 is FYNNEI. Sequenced material: PBMCs. J is TRBJ1-1 and V is TRBV2, with D unresolved. The source is a boy aged 2 to 9 in good health and CMV-seronegative. This CDR3 reads CASTRTTPNTEAFF. The CDR3 region has the DNA TGTGCGAGCACCCGAACCACACCCAACACTGAAGCTTTCTTT.